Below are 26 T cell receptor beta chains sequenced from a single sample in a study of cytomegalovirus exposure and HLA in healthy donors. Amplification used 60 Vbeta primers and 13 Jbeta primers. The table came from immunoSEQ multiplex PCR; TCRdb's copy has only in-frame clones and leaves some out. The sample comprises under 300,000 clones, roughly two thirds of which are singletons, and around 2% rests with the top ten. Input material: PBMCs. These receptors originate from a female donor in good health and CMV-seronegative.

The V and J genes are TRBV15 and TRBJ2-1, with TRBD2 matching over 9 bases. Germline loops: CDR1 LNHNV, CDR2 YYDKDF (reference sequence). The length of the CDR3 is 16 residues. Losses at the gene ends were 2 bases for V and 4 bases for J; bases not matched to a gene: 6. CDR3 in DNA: TGTGCCACCAGCAGATCAGGACTAGCGCCATACAATGAGCAGTTCTTC. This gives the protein CATSRSGLAPYNEQFF.

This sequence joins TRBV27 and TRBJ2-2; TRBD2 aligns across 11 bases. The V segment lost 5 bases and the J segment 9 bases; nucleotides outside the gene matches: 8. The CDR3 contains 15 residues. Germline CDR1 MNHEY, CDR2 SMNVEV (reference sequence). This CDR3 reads CASSPIAGGRRELFF. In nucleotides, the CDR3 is TGTGCCAGCAGTCCCATAGCGGGAGGGCGGCGGGAGCTGTTTTTT.

The CDR3 is CASSGPGGGLVDYGYTF. The DNA of the CDR3 is TGTGCCAGCAGTGGTCCTGGGGGCGGGCTGGTTGACTATGGCTACACCTTC. This chain links TRBV2 with TRBJ1-2; D is possibly TRBD1 (6 bases). Trimming left V 4 bases short and J 3 bases short, with 21 bases between. Germline V gene data show CDR1 as SNHLY and CDR2 as FYNNEI. This CDR3 spans 17 amino acids. The entire variable domain, with the rest obtained from reference TRBV2 and TRBJ1-2, is as follows: EPEVTQTPSHQVTQMGQEVILRCVPISNHLYFYWYRQILGQKVEFLVSFYNNEISEKSEIFDDQFSVERPDGSNFTLKIRSTKLEDSAMYFCASSGPGGGLVDYGYTFGSGTRLTVV.

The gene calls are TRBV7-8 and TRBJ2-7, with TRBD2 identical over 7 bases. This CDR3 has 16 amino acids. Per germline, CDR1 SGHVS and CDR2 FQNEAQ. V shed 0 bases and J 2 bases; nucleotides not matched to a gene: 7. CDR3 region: CASSLAGEGRTYEQYF. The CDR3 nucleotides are TGTGCCAGCAGCTTAGCTGGGGAGGGGAGGACCTACGAGCAGTACTTC.

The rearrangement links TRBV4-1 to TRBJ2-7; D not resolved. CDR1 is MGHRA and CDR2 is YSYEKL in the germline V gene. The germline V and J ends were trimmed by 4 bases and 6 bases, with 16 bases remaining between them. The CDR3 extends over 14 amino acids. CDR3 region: CASSLQALRPEQYF. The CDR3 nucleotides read TGCGCCAGCAGCCTCCAGGCACTCCGCCCCGAGCAGTACTTC.

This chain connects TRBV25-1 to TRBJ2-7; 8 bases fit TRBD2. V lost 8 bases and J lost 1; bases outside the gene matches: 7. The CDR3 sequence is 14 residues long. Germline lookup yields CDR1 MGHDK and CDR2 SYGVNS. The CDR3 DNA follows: TGTGCCAGCTCCCATAGCGGGGTTTCCTACGAGCAGTACTTC. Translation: CASSHSGVSYEQYF.

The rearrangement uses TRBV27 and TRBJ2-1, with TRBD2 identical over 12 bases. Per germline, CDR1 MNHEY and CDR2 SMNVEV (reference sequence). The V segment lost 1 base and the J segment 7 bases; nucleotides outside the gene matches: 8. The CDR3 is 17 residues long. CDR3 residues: CASSLLLGLAGTNEQFF. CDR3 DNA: TGTGCCAGCAGTTTATTATTGGGACTAGCGGGTACAAATGAGCAGTTCTTC.

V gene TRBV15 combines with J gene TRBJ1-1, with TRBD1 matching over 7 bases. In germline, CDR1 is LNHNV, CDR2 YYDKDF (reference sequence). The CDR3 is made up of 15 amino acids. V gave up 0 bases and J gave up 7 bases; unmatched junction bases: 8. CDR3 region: CATSRDQRDRGEAFF. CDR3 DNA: TGTGCCACCAGCAGAGATCAGAGGGACAGAGGTGAAGCTTTCTTT.

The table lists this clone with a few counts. Written as DNA, the CDR3 is TGTGCCAGCAGCCAAGATCTGGGAGTTCACGGGGAGCTGTTTTTT. Translating gives CASSQDLGVHGELFF. The genes are TRBV14 and TRBJ2-2, with D possibly being TRBD2 (5 bases). The V end was cut by 0 bases, the J end by 7 bases, with 12 bases between. This CDR3 comprises 15 residues. Germline CDR1 reads SGHDN; CDR2 reads FVKESK. Full variable domain (outside the CDR3, taken from reference TRBV14 and TRBJ2-2): EAGVTQFPSHSVIEKGQTVTLRCDPISGHDNLYWYRRVMGKEIKFLLHFVKESKQDESGMPNNRFLAERTGGTYSTLKVQPAELEDSGVYFCASSQDLGVHGELFFGEGSRLTVL.

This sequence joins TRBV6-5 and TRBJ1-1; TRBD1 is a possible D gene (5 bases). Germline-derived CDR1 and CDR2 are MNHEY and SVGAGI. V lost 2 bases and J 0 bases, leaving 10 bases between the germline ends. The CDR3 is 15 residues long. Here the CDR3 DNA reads TGTGCCAGCAGTTACGGAGGGGCGGTGAACACTGAAGCTTTCTTT. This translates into CASSYGGAVNTEAFF.

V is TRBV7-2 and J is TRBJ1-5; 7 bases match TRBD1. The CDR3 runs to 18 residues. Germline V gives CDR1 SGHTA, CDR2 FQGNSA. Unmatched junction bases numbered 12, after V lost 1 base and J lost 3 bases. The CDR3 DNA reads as TGTGCCAGCAGCTTAGATCCCAAGACAGGGTCTCTCAATCAGCCCCAGCATTTT. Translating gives CASSLDPKTGSLNQPQHF.

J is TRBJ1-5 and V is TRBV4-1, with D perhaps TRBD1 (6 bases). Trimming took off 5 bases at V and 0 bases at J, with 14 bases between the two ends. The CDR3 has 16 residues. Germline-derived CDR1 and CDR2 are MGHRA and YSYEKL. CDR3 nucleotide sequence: TGCGCCAGCAGCGAAAAACAGGGTTATAGCAATCAGCCCCAGCATTTT. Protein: CASSEKQGYSNQPQHF.

CDR3 region: CASTGGAEAFF. CDR3 DNA sequence: TGTGCCAGCACCGGGGGGGCAGAAGCTTTCTTT. The V and J genes are TRBV5-6 and TRBJ1-1; a possible D gene is TRBD1 (6 bases). The CDR3 totals 11 residues. V was clipped by 6 bases and J by 8 bases, with 11 bases between them. The germline gives CDR1 SGHDT, CDR2 YYEEEE.

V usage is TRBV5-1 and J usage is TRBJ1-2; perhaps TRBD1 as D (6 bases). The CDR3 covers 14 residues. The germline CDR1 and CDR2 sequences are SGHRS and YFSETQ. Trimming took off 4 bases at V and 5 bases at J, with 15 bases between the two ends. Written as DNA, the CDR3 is TGCGCCAGCAGCCAATCGCTGGGGGCATATGGCTACACCTTC. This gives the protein CASSQSLGAYGYTF.

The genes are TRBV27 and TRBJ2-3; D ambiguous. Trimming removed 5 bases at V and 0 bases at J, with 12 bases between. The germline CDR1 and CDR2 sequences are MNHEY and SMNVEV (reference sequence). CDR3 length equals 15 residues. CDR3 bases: TGTGCCAGCAGTGTTTCACCCGGGAGCACAGATACGCAGTATTTT. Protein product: CASSVSPGSTDTQYF.

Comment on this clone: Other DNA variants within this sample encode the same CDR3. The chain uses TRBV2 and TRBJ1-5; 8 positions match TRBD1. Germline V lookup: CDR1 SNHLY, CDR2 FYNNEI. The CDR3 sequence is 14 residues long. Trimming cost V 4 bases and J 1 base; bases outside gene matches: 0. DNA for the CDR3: TGTGCCAGCAGTGGACAGGGGAGCAATCAGCCCCAGCATTTT. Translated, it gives CASSGQGSNQPQHF. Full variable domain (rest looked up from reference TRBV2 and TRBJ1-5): EPEVTQTPSHQVTQMGQEVILRCVPISNHLYFYWYRQILGQKVEFLVSFYNNEISEKSEIFDDQFSVERPDGSNFTLKIRSTKLEDSAMYFCASSGQGSNQPQHFGDGTRLSIL.

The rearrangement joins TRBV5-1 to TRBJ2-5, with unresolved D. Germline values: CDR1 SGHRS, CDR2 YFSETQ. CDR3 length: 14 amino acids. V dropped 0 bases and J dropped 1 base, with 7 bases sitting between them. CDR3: CASSLVGSQETQYF. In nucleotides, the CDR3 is TGCGCCAGCAGCTTGGTGGGCAGCCAAGAGACCCAGTACTTC. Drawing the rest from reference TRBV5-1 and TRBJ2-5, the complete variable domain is KAGVTQTPRYLIKTRGQQVTLSCSPISGHRSVSWYQQTPGQGLQFLFEYFSETQRNKGNFPGRFSGRQFSNSRSEMNVSTLELGDSALYLCASSLVGSQETQYFGPGTRLLVL.

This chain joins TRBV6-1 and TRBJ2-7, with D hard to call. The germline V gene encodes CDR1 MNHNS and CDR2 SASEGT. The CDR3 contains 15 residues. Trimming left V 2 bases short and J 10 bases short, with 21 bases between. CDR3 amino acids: CASSEFQNPSKEQYF. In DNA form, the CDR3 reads TGTGCCAGCAGTGAATTTCAGAATCCATCCAAAGAACAGTACTTC.

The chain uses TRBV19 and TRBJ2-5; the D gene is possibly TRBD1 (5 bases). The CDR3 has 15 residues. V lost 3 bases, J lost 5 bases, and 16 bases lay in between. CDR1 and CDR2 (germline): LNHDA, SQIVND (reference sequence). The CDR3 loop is CASSILGALGETQYF. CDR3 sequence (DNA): TGTGCCAGTAGTATCCTTGGGGCCCTGGGGGAGACCCAGTACTTC.

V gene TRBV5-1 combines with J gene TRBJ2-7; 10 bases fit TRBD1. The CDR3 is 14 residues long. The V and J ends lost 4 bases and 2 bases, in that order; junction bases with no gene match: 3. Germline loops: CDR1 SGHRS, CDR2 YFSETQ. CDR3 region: CASSLDRGTYEQYF. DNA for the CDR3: TGCGCCAGCAGCCTGGACAGGGGGACCTACGAGCAGTACTTC.

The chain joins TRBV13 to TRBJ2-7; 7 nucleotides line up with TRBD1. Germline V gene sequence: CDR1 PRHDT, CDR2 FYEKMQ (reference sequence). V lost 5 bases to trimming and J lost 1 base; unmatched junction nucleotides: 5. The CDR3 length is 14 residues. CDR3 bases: TGTGCCAGCAGCGCCCGGGGACAGTCCTACGAGCAGTACTTC. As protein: CASSARGQSYEQYF.

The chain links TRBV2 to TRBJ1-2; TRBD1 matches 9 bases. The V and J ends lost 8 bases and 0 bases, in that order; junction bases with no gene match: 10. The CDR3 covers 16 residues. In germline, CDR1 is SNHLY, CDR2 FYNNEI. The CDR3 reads CASGGQGRSPNYGYTF. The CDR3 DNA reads TGTGCCAGCGGGGGACAGGGTAGGTCCCCTAACTATGGCTACACCTTC.

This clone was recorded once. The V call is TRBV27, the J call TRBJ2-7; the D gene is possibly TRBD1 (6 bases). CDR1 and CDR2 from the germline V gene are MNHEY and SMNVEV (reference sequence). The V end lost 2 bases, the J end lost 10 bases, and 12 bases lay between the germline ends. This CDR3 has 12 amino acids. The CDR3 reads CASSLMTGPQYF. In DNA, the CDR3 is TGTGCCAGCAGTTTAATGACAGGCCCCCAGTACTTC.

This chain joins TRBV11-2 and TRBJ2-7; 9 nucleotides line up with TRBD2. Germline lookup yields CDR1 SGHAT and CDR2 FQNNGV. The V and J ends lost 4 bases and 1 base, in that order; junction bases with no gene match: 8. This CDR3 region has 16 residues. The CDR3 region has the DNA TGTGCCAGCAGCTCCATAGCGGGAGCCCAGTCCTACGAGCAGTACTTC. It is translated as CASSSIAGAQSYEQYF. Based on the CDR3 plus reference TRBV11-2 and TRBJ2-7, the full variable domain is EAGVAQSPRYKIIEKRQSVAFWCNPISGHATLYWYQQILGQGPKLLIQFQNNGVVDDSQLPKDRFSAERLKGVDSTLKIQPAKLEDSAVYLCASSSIAGAQSYEQYFGPGTRLTVT.

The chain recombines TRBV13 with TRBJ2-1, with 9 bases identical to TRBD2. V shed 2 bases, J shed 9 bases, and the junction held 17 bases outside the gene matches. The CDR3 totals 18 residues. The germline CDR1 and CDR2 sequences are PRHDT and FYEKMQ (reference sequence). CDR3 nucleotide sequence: TGTGCCAGCAGCTTAAGGTGGGGCCGTACAGAGCGGGAGGCTGAGCAGTTCTTC. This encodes CASSLRWGRTEREAEQFF.

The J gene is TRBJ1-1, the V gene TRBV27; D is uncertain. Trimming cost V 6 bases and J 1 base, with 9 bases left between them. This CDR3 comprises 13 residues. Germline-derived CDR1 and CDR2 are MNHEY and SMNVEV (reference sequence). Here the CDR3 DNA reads TGTGCCAGCAGGGCTCGACAGAACACTGAAGCTTTCTTT. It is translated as CASRARQNTEAFF.